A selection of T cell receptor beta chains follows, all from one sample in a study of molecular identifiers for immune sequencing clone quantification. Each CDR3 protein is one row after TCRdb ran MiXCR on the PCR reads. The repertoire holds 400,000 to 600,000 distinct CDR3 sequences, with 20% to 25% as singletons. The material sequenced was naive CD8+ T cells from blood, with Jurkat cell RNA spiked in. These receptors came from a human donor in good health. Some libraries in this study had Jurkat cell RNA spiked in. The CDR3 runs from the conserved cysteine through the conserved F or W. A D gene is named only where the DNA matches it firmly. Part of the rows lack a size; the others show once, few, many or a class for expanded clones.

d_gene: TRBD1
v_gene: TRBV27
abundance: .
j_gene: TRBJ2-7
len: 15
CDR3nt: TGTGCCAGCAGTTCCCATACAGGGGGCGCGGACGAGCAGTACTTC
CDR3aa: CASSSHTGGADEQYF

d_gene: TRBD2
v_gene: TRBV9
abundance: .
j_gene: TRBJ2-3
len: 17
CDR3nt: TGTGCCAGCAGCGTAGACTTGGGACTAGCGAGCACAGATACGCAGTATTTT
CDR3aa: CASSVDLGLASTDTQYF

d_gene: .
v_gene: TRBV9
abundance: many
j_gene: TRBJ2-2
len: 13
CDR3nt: TGTGCCAGCAGCAACACTAACACCGGGGAGCTGTTTTTT
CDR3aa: CASSNTNTGELFF

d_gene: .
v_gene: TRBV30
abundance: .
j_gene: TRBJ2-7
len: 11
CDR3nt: TGTGCCTGGACGGGACCATACGAGCAGTACTTC
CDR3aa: CAWTGPYEQYF

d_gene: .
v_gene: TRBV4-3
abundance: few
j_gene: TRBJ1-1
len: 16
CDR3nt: TGCGCCAGCAGCCAAGATGTAAGCCGCCGGGCCACTGAAGCTTTCTTT
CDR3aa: CASSQDVSRRATEAFF

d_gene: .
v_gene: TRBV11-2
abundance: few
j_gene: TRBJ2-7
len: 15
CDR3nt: TGTGCCAGCAGCTTAGGGCCCGGGAAGAGCTACGAGCAGTACTTC
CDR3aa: CASSLGPGKSYEQYF

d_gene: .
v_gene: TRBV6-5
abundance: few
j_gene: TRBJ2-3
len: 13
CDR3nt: TGTGCCAGCAGTTACTCCGTTACAGATACGCAGTATTTT
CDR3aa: CASSYSVTDTQYF

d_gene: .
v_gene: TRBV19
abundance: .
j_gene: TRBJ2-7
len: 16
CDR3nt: TGTGCCACATCCCGCAGGGGACGGGGCCCCTCCTACGAGCAGTACTTC
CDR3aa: CATSRRGRGPSYEQYF

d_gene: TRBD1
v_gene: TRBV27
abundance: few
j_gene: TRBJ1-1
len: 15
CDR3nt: TGTGCCAGCAGTTTAACCGGGACAGGGGGAACTGAAGCTTTCTTT
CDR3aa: CASSLTGTGGTEAFF

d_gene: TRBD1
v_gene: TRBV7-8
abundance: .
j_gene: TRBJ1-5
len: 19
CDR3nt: TGTGCCAGCAGCTTAGTGCCGGGTCAGGGGGCCCCTTTCAATCAGCCCCAGCATTTT
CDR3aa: CASSLVPGQGAPFNQPQHF

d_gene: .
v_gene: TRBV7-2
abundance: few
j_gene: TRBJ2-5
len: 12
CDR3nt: TGTGCCAGCAGCTTGAAACAAGAGACCCAGTACTTC
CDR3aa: CASSLKQETQYF

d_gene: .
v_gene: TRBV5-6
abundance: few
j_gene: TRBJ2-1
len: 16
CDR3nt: TGTGCCAGCAGCTTGTCTCTCGGGGGCCGGCTAAATGAGCAGTTCTTC
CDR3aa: CASSLSLGGRLNEQFF

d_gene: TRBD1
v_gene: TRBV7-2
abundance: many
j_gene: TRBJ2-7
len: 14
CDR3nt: TGTGCCAGCAGCCCAATCCGGGACAGCTACGAGCAGTACTTC
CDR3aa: CASSPIRDSYEQYF

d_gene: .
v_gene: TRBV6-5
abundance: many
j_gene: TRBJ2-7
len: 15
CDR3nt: TGTGCCAGCAGTTACCTAGACGGGAGTAGTTACGAGCAGTACTTC
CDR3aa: CASSYLDGSSYEQYF

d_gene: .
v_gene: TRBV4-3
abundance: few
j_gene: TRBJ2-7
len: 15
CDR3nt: TGCGCCAGCAGCCAAGATTTCGGCATGGCCTACGAGCAGTACTTC
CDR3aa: CASSQDFGMAYEQYF

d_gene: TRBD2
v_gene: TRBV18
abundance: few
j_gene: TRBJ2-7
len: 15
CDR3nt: TGTGCCAGCTCACCAGCTAGCGGGAGGATGGACGAGCAGTACTTC
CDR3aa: CASSPASGRMDEQYF

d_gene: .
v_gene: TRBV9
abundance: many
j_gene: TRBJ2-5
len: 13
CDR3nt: TGTGCCAGCAGCGGGACGAACCAAGAGACCCAGTACTTC
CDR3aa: CASSGTNQETQYF

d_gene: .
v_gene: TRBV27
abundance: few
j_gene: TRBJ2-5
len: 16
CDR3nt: TGTGCCAGCAGTAGGGGAGGAAGGGGTCTTCAAGAGACCCAGTACTTC
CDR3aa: CASSRGGRGLQETQYF

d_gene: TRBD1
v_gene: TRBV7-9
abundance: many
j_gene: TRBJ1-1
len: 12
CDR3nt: TGTGCCAGCAGTCAACAGGGGACTGAAGCTTTCTTT
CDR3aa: CASSQQGTEAFF

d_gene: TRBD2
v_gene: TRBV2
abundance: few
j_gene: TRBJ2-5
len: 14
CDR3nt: TGTGCCAGCACCGTGCTAGCGGGAGTTGAGACCCAGTACTTC
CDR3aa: CASTVLAGVETQYF

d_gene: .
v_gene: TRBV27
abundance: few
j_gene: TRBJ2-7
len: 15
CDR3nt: TGTGCCAGCCGAACAGGCCCGAGGTCCACCTACGAGCAGTACTTC
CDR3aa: CASRTGPRSTYEQYF

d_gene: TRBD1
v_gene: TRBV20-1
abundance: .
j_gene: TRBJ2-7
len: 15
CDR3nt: TGCAGTGCTAGAGACACCGGGACAGGGGGCGGCGAGCAGTACTTC
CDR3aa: CSARDTGTGGGEQYF

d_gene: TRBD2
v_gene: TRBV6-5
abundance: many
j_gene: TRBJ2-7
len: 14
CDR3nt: TGTGCCAGCAGTTCAGTAGCGGGGACGGATGAGCAGTACTTC
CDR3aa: CASSSVAGTDEQYF

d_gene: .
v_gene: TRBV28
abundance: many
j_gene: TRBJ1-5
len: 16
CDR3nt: TGTGCCAGCAGCCCTTTGGGTTACTTGGGCAATCAGCCCCAGCATTTT
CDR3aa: CASSPLGYLGNQPQHF

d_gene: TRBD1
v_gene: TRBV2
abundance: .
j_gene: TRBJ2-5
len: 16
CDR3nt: TGTGCCGGCAGCAGGGGGCCGAAACAAGACCAAGAGACCCAGTACTTC
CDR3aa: CAGSRGPKQDQETQYF

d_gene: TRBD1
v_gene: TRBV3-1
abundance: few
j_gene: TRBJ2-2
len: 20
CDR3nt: TGTGCCAGCAGCCAGGGATTTTGGACAGGGGGCGCGGGGGATACCGGGGAGCTGTTTTTT
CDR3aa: CASSQGFWTGGAGDTGELFF

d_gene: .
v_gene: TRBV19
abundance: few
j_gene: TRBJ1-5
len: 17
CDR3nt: TGTGCCAGTAGTAAGCATGACAGTATCTATAGCAATCAGCCCCAGCATTTT
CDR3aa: CASSKHDSIYSNQPQHF

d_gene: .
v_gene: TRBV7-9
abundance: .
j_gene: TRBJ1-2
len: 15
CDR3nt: TGTGCCAGCAGCCAGGTCGGAGAATTTAACTATGGCTACACCTTC
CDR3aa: CASSQVGEFNYGYTF

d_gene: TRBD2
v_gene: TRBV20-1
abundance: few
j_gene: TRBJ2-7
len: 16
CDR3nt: TGCAGTGCTAGAGTACTAGCGGGAGTCTCGGTGCACGAGCAGTACTTC
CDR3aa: CSARVLAGVSVHEQYF

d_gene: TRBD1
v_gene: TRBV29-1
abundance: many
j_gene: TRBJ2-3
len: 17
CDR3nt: TGCAGCGTTGATCGCCCCGTACCAGGGGGCGGCACAGATACGCAGTATTTT
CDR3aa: CSVDRPVPGGGTDTQYF

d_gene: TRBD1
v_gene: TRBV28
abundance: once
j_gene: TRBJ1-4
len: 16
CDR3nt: TGTGCCAGCAGTGCGATACAGGGGTTTGTGGATGAAAAACTGTTTTTT
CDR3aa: CASSAIQGFVDEKLFF

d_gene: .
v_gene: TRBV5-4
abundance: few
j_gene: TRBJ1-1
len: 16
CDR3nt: TGTGCCAGCAGCTTGGGGGCTGGTGCTGGGTACACTGAAGCTTTCTTT
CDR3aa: CASSLGAGAGYTEAFF

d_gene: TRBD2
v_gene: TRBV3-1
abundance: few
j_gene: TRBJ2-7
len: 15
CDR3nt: TGTGCCAGCAGCCAAGTCCAGCGGGGCAGCTACGAGCAGTACTTC
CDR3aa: CASSQVQRGSYEQYF

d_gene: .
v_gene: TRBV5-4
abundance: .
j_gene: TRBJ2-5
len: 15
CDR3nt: TGTGCCAGCAGCTTGGATCAGGGGTTAGGGGAGACCCAGTACTTC
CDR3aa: CASSLDQGLGETQYF

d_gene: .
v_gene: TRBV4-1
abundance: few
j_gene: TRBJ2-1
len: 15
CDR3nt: TGCGCCAGCAGCCAAGATCTAGGAGTGGGCAATGAGCAGTTCTTC
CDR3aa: CASSQDLGVGNEQFF

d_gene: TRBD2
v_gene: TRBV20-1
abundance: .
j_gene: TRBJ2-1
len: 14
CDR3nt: TGCAGTGCTAGAACTCGGGAGGAAGACAATGAGCAGTTCTTC
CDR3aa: CSARTREEDNEQFF

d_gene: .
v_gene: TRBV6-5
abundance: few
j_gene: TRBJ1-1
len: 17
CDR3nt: TGTGCCAGCAGTTACTCGCTCCAGGCCCAGGGGAACACTGAAGCTTTCTTT
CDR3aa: CASSYSLQAQGNTEAFF

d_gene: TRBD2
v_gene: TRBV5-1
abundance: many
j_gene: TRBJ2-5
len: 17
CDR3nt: TGCGCCAGCAGCTCTGAGACTAGCGGGGAGAAACAAGAGACCCAGTACTTC
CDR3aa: CASSSETSGEKQETQYF

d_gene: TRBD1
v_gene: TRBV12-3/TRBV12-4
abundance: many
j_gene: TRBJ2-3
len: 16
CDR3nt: TGTGCCAGCAGTTTTAGTGGACAGGTCTACACAGATACGCAGTATTTT
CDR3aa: CASSFSGQVYTDTQYF

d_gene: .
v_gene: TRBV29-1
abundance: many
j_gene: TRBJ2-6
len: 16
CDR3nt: TGCAGCGTTGTTGGGACCTTAAACTCTGGGGCCAACGTCCTGACTTTC
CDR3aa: CSVVGTLNSGANVLTF

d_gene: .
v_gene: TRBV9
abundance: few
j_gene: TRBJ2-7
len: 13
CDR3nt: TGTGCCAGCAGCCCAGGGACCCTGGGCGAGCAGTACTTC
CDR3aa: CASSPGTLGEQYF

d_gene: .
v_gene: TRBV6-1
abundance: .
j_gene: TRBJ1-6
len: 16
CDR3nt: TGTGCCAGCAGTGACGGATGTAGCTCCTATAATTCACCCCTCCACTTT
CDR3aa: CASSDGCSSYNSPLHF

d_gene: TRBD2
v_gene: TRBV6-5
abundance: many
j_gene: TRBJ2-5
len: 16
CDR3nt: TGTGCCAGCAGTTACTCGGCACTCGGGGGGCAAGAGACCCAGTACTTC
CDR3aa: CASSYSALGGQETQYF

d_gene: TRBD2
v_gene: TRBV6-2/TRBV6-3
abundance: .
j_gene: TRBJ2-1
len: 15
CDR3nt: TGTGCCAGCACCCTAAGCGGGAGTAGTGGGAATGAGCAGTTCTTC
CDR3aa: CASTLSGSSGNEQFF

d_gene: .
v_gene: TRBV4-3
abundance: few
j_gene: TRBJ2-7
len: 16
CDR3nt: TGCGCCAGCAGCCAAGGCACAGGGCTGATATCCTACGAGCAGTACTTC
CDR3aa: CASSQGTGLISYEQYF